The 15 T cell receptor beta chains below all came from one sample that was sequenced in a study of blood T cells in healthy people across ages. The second PCR ran roughly 7 to 11 cycles with a sample-barcoded 5' primer and J-beta primers. TCRdb independently ran MiXCR on the 5' RACE reads; one entry per CDR3 protein. The sample holds 650,000 to 1,000,000 distinct CDR3 sequences, roughly 40% seen once. Sample: blood. Receptors were obtained from a man younger than 35 in good health.

The chain employs TRBV7-2 and TRBJ1-6, with 9 nucleotides matching TRBD1. The junction had 21 bases not matched to a gene; V was cut back by 5 bases and J by 10 bases. Germline CDR1 reads SGHTA; CDR2 reads FQGNSA. This CDR3 has 19 amino acids. The CDR3 bases are TGTGCCAGCAGCCATGGTGGGGGGACAGGGAGGATTAGTCGCTCACCCCTCCACTTT. Its protein is CASSHGGGTGRISRSPLHF.

The chain employs TRBV7-2 and TRBJ1-1; TRBD1 might be the D (6 bases). Trimming cost V 4 bases and J 8 bases, with 11 bases left between them. The germline CDR1 and CDR2 sequences are SGHTA and FQGNSA. The length of the CDR3 is 12 residues. The CDR3 region has the DNA TGTGCCAGCAGCTCCTCAGGGGTCGAAGCTTTCTTT. Amino acid sequence: CASSSSGVEAFF.

Worth noting for this clonotype: A much larger clonotype is one base distant, so this may be a read error. This chain joins TRBV5-1 and TRBJ2-5; 8 bases align to TRBD1. This CDR3 contains 15 residues. Germline-derived CDR1 and CDR2 are SGHRS and YFSETQ. After removal of 0 bases from V and 11 bases from J, the junction contained 12 bases not matched to a gene. CDR3 loop: CASSLGTGRYNEQYF. The CDR3 DNA follows: TGCGCCAGCAGCTTGGGGACAGGGAGATACAATGAGCAGTACTTC.

The V and J genes are TRBV12-3 or TRBV12-4 and TRBJ2-2; 9 bases align to TRBD1. Trimming took 6 bases from V and 3 from J; bases not matched to a gene: 2. The CDR3 has 14 amino acids. CDR3 nucleotides: TGTGCCAGCAGACGGACAGGGGACACCGGGGAGCTGTTTTTT. It encodes CASRRTGDTGELFF.

This clonotype showed up just a few times. The chain carries TRBV25-1 and TRBJ1-2; tentatively, D is TRBD1 (6 bases). Germline-derived CDR1 and CDR2 are MGHDK and SYGVNS. Trimming shortened V by 0 bases and J by 5 bases, and 10 bases separated the two germline ends. There are 14 residues in the CDR3. CDR3 nucleotide sequence: TGTGCCAGCAGTGAATATGGGACACGATATGGCTACACCTTC. Translating gives CASSEYGTRYGYTF.

This clonotype turned up a few times. This chain connects TRBV6-2 or TRBV6-3 to TRBJ2-1; a weak D match, TRBD1 (5 bases). Germline V gives CDR1 MNHEY, CDR2 SVGEGT. The CDR3 totals 15 residues. Deletions cut 5 bases from V and 3 bases from J, with 14 bases between. In nucleotides, the CDR3 is TGTGCCAGCAGTCCCCGTAGGACAAGCTACAATGAGCAGTTCTTC. This gives the protein CASSPRRTSYNEQFF.

The rearrangement uses TRBV20-1 and TRBJ2-3, with 10 bases lining up with TRBD1. The CDR3 extends over 11 amino acids. J was trimmed by 14 bases and V by 1 base; bases with no gene match: 3. Germline CDR1 DFQATT, CDR2 SNEGSKA (reference sequence). CDR3 DNA sequence: TGCAGTGCTAGAGCCGGGGACAGGGGGTATTTT. As protein: CSARAGDRGYF.

This clonotype was recorded at least ten times. The V call is TRBV4-1, the J call TRBJ1-5; D not resolved. The CDR3 has 12 amino acids. The V gene lost 3 bases and the J gene lost 4 bases, with 4 bases spanning the gap. CDR1 MGHRA and CDR2 YSYEKL come from the germline V gene. CDR3 bases: TGCGCCAGCAGCCAGAATAATCAGCCCCAGCATTTT. Translating gives CASSQNNQPQHF.

The chain uses TRBV7-9 and TRBJ2-2; 7 bases align to TRBD1. The germline CDR1 and CDR2 sequences are SEHNR and FQNEAQ (reference sequence). This CDR3 is 14 amino acids long. V lost 4 bases and J lost 6; bases outside the gene matches: 5. The CDR3 DNA reads as TGTGCCAGCAGCTCCCTTACAGGGGCCGGGGAGCTGTTTTTT. Translation: CASSSLTGAGELFF. Full variable domain (outside the CDR3, taken from reference TRBV7-9 and TRBJ2-2): DTGVSQNPRHKITKRGQNVTFRCDPISEHNRLYWYRQTLGQGPEFLTYFQNEAQLEKSRLLSDRFSAERPKGSFSTLEIQRTEQGDSAMYLCASSSLTGAGELFFGEGSRLTVL.

CDR3: CSARDRGRRPDTQYF. The CDR3 DNA reads TGCAGTGCTAGAGATCGGGGCCGGAGGCCAGATACGCAGTATTTT. The chain combines TRBV20-1 with TRBJ2-3; perhaps D is TRBD1 or TRBD2 (5 bases each). V was trimmed by 0 bases and J by 4 bases, leaving 14 bases between them. This CDR3 region has 15 residues. CDR1 DFQATT and CDR2 SNEGSKA come from the germline V gene (reference sequence).

This clonotype was found a few times. V and J are TRBV20-1 and TRBJ1-2; 7 bases are a match to TRBD1. V trimming: 4 bases; J trimming: 0 bases; junction bases outside the gene matches: 11. CDR1 is DFQATT and CDR2 is SNEGSKA in the germline V gene (reference sequence). This CDR3 has 16 residues. This CDR3 reads CSATLATGTANYGYTF. The CDR3 nucleotides are TGCAGTGCTACCCTGGCTACCGGGACAGCTAACTATGGCTACACCTTC.

CDR3 coding DNA: TGTGCCAGCAGCTCCATGGGTGGGCAGTACTTC. Its protein product is CASSSMGGQYF. V usage is TRBV9 and J usage is TRBJ2-5; unclear D gene. The V and J ends lost 4 bases and 11 bases respectively, with 12 bases between them. Germline V lookup: CDR1 SGDLS, CDR2 YYNGEE. The CDR3 is 11 residues long.

The rearrangement links TRBV15 to TRBJ1-1, with D unresolved. The CDR3 length is 14 residues. V lost 0 bases to trimming and J lost 5 bases, with 10 bases between them. The germline gives CDR1 LNHNV, CDR2 YYDKDF (reference sequence). CDR3 amino acids: CATSRDGSETEAFF. In DNA, the CDR3 is TGTGCCACCAGCAGAGATGGAAGTGAAACTGAAGCTTTCTTT.

This chain uses TRBV10-3 with TRBJ1-2, with D perhaps matching TRBD1 (5 bases). The CDR3 is 12 amino acids. Deletions cut 10 bases from V and 4 bases from J, with 13 bases between. Germline CDR1 ENHRY, CDR2 SYGVKD. CDR3 nucleotides: TGTGCCACCCAGGGATACTTCTATGGCTACACCTTC. Encoded protein: CATQGYFYGYTF.

This clonotype was picked up many times. The genes are TRBV7-9 and TRBJ2-1; 10 positions match TRBD2. V lost 2 bases and J lost 6; bases outside the gene matches: 13. The CDR3 has 18 residues. CDR1 SEHNR and CDR2 FQNEAQ come from the germline V gene (reference sequence). This CDR3 is CASSLSPQLAGLFNEQFF. The CDR3 DNA sequence: TGTGCCAGCAGCTTATCCCCCCAACTAGCGGGGTTATTCAATGAGCAGTTCTTC.